The 5 T cell receptor beta chains listed next were all sequenced from one sample in a study of T cell changes during pregnancy in multiple sclerosis. Here immunoSEQ multiplex PCR was the method, and the copy in TCRdb shows in-frame clones only, minus some. Here the sample spans roughly 29,000 clones, roughly 90% being singletons. The sample consisted of CD4+ T cells from peripheral blood mononuclear cells, taken in the first trimester of pregnancy. These receptor sequences come from a female donor in good health, enrolled as a control in a pregnancy study.

V is TRBV5-1 and J is TRBJ1-2, with 9 bases matching TRBD1. The V gene end was trimmed by 1 base and the J gene end by 4 bases; junction bases not matched to a gene: 11. The CDR3 sequence is 17 residues long. Germline values: CDR1 SGHRS, CDR2 YFSETQ. CDR3 region: CASSLRQGGDEIYGYTF. The CDR3 DNA reads as TGCGCCAGCAGCTTGCGACAGGGGGGCGACGAAATCTATGGCTACACCTTC.

The chain links TRBV28 to TRBJ1-2, with D unclear. The CDR3 spans 15 residues. CDR1 MDHEN and CDR2 SYDVKM come from the germline V gene. Trimming shortened V by 4 bases and J by 5 bases, and 17 bases separated the two germline ends. In nucleotides, the CDR3 is TGTGCCAGCAGTTACAGAAAAAGGCCGGTTTATGGCTACACCTTC. Encoded protein: CASSYRKRPVYGYTF.

J is TRBJ2-1 and V is TRBV15; 13 bases are shared with TRBD2. Germline-derived CDR1 and CDR2 are LNHNV and YYDKDF (reference sequence). V shed 1 base and J 12 bases; nucleotides not matched to a gene: 6. There are 15 residues in the CDR3. CDR3 loop: CATSRVGLAGELQFF. CDR3 sequence (DNA): TGTGCCACCAGCAGAGTAGGACTAGCGGGGGAGTTGCAGTTCTTC. The full variable domain, completed using reference TRBV15 and TRBJ2-1, is DAMVIQNPRYQVTQFGKPVTLSCSQTLNHNVMYWYQQKSSQAPKLLFHYYDKDFNNEADTPDNFQSRRPNTSFCFLDIRSPGLGDTAMYLCATSRVGLAGELQFFGPGTRLTVL.

The chain has TRBV6-5 and TRBJ2-7, with D perhaps TRBD1 (7 bases). With 7 bases removed from V and 1 base from J, the gap between germline ends came to 11 bases. This CDR3 spans 13 amino acids. Germline CDR1 and CDR2: MNHEY and SVGAGI. CDR3 nucleotide sequence: TGTGCCAGCACCCCAGGGGGGTCCTACGAGCAGTACTTC. Translation: CASTPGGSYEQYF.

The chain joins TRBV18 to TRBJ1-1; no clear D gene. Germline CDR1 is KGHSH and CDR2 is LQKENI. V shed 4 bases and J shed 4 bases, with 16 bases lying between them. This CDR3 is 15 amino acids long. The CDR3 DNA sequence: TGTGCCAGCTCACAACCGCCCTTTGAGGTCACTGAAGCTTTCTTT. Its protein is CASSQPPFEVTEAFF.